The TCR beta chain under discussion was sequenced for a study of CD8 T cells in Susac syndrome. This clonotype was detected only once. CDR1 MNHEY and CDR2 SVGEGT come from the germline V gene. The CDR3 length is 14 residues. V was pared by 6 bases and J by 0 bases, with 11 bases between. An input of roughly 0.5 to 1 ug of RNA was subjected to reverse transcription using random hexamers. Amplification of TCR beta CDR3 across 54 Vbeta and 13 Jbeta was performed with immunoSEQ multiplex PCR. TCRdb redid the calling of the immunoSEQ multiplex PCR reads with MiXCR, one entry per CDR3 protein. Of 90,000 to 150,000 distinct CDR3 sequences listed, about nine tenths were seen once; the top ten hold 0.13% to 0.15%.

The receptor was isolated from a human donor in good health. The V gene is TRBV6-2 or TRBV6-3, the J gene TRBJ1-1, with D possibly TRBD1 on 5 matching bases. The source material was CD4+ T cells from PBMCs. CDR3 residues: CASRSREMNTEAFF. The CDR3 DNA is TGTGCCAGCAGATCCAGGGAAATGAACACTGAAGCTTTCTTT.